Here is one T cell receptor (beta chain) with its context. V shed 6 bases, J shed 8 bases, and the junction held 11 bases outside the gene matches. This CDR3 is built from 14 residues. Germline CDR1 is MNHEY and CDR2 is SVGAGI. This record comes from a study of blood T cell repertoires in COVID-19. The overall study: Sources were T cells, B-cell-depleted T cells, or PBMCs; the material itself was cDNA or gDNA.

Here immunoSEQ multiplex PCR was the method, and the copy in TCRdb shows in-frame clones only, minus some. The table has 200,000 or so clones, just over 85% seen once. The sequencing sample was made of peripheral blood. The TCR was taken from a man aged 45-65 years with acute or convalescent COVID-19. The chain links TRBV6-5 to TRBJ2-3; TRBD2 aligns across 7 bases. Written as DNA, the CDR3 is TGTGCCAGCAGCCTTAACTCCCGGGAGGCTACGCAGTATTTT. Translation gives CASSLNSREATQYF.